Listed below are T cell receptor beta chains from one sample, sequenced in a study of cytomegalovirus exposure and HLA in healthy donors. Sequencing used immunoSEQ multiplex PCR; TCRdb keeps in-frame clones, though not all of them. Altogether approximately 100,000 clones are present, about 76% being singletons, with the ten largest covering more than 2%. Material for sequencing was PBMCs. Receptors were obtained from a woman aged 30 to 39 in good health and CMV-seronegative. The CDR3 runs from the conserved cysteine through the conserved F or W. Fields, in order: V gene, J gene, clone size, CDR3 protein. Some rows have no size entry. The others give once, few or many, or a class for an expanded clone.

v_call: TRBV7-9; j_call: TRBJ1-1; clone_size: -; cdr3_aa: CASSPSTRGTEAFF
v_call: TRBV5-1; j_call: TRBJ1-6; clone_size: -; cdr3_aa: CASREGGQVSPLHF
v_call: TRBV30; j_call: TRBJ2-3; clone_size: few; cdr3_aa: CAWSVRAASTDTQYF
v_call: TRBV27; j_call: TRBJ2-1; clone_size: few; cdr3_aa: CASSKRTSGYHNEQFF
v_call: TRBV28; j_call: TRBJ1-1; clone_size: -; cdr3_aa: CASSGGGGRTEAFF
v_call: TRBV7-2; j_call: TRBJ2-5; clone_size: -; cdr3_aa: CASSPRTGAETQYF
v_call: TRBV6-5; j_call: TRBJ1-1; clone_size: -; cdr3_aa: CASSYSTGMNTEAFF
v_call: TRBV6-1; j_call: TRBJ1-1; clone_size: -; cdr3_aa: CASPRQGREAEAFF
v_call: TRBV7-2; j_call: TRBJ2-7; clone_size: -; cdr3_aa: CASSFGSGLNYEQYF
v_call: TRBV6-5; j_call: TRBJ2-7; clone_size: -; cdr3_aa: CASSYGQSYEQYF
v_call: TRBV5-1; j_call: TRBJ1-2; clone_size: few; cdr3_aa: CASSLDRDYTF
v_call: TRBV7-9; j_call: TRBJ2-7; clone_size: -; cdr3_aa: CASSLGTGNSYEQYF
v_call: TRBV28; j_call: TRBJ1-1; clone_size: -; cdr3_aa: CASSFQGAVNTEAFF
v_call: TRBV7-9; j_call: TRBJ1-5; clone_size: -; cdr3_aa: CASSQGTDSNQPQHF
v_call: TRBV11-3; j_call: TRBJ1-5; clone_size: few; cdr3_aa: CASSSPDSSNQPQHF
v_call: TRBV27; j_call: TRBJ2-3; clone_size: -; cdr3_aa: CASSTPPGLAGDTQYF
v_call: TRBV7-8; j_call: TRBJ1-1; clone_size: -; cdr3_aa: CASSLVRAGAEAFF
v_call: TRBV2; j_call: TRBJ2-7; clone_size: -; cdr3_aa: CASRTDIYEQYF
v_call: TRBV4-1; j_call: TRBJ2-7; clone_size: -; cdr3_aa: CASSRGLASTYEQYF
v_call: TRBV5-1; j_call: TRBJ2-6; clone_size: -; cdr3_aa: CASSLVLQGAGGANVLTF
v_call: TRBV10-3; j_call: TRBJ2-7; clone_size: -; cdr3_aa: CAIRREALYEQYF
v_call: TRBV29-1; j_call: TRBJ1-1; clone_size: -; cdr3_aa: CSGKGGGASTEAFF
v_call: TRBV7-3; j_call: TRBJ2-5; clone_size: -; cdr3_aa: CASSPLGGLETQYF
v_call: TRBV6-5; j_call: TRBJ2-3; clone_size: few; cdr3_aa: CASRDYSTDTQYF
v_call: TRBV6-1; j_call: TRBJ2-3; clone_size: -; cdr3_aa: CASSFRGADTQYF
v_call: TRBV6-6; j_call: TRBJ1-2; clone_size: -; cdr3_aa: CASSPALAPTGYTF
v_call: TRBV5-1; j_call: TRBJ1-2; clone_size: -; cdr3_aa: CASSLASSGEDGYTF
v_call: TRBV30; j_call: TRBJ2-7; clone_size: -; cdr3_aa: CAWSEGTAYEQYF
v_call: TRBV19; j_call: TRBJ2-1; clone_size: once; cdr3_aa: CASMSGTSGRYEQFF
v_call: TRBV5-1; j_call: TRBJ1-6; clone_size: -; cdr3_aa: CASSWDSNSPLHF
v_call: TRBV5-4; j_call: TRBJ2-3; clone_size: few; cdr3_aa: CASSPQRNRVDTQYF
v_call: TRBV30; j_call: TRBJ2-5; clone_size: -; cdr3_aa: CAWMGTSGLQETQYF
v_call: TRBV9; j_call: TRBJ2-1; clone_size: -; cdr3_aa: CASSALGTRENEQFF